A selection of T cell receptor beta chains follows, all from one sample in a study of T cells in Graves' hyperthyroidism and ophthalmopathy. MiXCR, run by TCRdb on the multiplex PCR reads, gives a single entry per CDR3 protein. The table records around 340,000 distinct CDR3 sequences, 15% to 20% of them present only once. The material sequenced was blood. These receptors were obtained from a woman aged 40-49 years with Graves' ophthalmopathy. Each CDR3 is given with its conserved first and last residue. A D gene is named only where the DNA matches it firmly. Clone size is stated in some rows and not others, as once, few, many or a class when expanded.

TRBD1	TRBV13	TRBJ2-5	many	TGTGCCAGCAGCCACAGGGGAACCCAAGAGACCCAGTACTTC	CASSHRGTQETQYF
TRBD2	TRBV13	TRBJ2-7	many	TGTGCCAGCAGCCCCGGACGGCTAGCGGGGGCCTCCTACGAGCAGTACTTC	CASSPGRLAGASYEQYF
NA	TRBV6-5	TRBJ2-7	many	TGTGCCAGCAGTTACCGCAGGGGTAGGGTACTCTCCTACGAGCAGTACTTC	CASSYRRGRVLSYEQYF
NA	TRBV6-1	TRBJ1-5	many	TGTGCCAGCAGTACCGGCGAAATCATTCCGACCCAGCATTTT	CASSTGEIIPTQHF
NA	TRBV12-3/TRBV12-4	TRBJ1-1	many	TGTGCCAGCAGTTTTGGAGGTAACACTGAAGCTTTCTTT	CASSFGGNTEAFF
TRBD2	TRBV2	TRBJ2-7	many	TGTGCCAGCAGTAAAGAGGCGGGAGTTCCCTACGAGCAGTACTTC	CASSKEAGVPYEQYF
NA	TRBV19	TRBJ2-7	many	TGTGCCAGTAGTGTCGCGGCAGGGGGGCACGAGCAGTACTTC	CASSVAAGGHEQYF
NA	TRBV20-1	TRBJ1-1	NA	TGCAGTGTGAGTGTCAGAGTGAACACTGAAGCTTTCTTT	CSVSVRVNTEAFF
TRBD2	TRBV28	TRBJ2-5	many	TGTGCCAGCAGTTTATTATCCCTAGCGGACAAACAAGAGACCCAGTACTTC	CASSLLSLADKQETQYF
TRBD2	TRBV12-3/TRBV12-4	TRBJ2-7	many	TGTGCCAGCAGTTTCACTAGCGGGAGCGAGCAGTACTTC	CASSFTSGSEQYF
NA	TRBV3-1	TRBJ1-3	many	TGTGCCAGTCGGGTAGCCGGAAGCTCTGGAAACACCATATATTTT	CASRVAGSSGNTIYF
NA	TRBV7-8	TRBJ1-5	many	TGTGCCAGCAGCATCCGGGACGGGTTGAATCAGCCCCAGCATTTT	CASSIRDGLNQPQHF
NA	TRBV19	TRBJ1-5	many	TGTGCCAGTAGTGTATCTTCTGGGGGTCGCAGGGTCCAGCCCCAGCATTTT	CASSVSSGGRRVQPQHF
NA	TRBV30	TRBJ1-1	NA	TGTGCCTGGAGTGTTATGACAGAGGCTTTCTTT	CAWSVMTEAFF
NA	TRBV3-1	TRBJ1-5	many	TGTGCCAGCAGCCAAGATCGACAGAGCAATCAGCCCCAGCATTTT	CASSQDRQSNQPQHF
NA	TRBV2	TRBJ1-4	many	TGTGCCAGCAGTGTGGGGGGTAAGGGAGAAAAACTGTTTTTT	CASSVGGKGEKLFF
TRBD1	TRBV20-1	TRBJ1-2	NA	TGCAGTGCTAGTCTATCCGTCGGGACAGGGGTTGGCTACAACTTC	CSASLSVGTGVGYNF
TRBD1	TRBV6-1	TRBJ2-7	many	TGTGCCAGCAGTGACGCCGGGACAGGGGTCGAGCAGTACTTC	CASSDAGTGVEQYF
NA	TRBV25-1	TRBJ1-4	many	TGTGCCAGCACTCACCATCGAGGAGGTGGTGAAAAACTGTTTTTT	CASTHHRGGGEKLFF
NA	TRBV30	TRBJ1-2	many	TGTGCCTGGAGTGGACAGGCTTGGGATGGCTACACCTTC	CAWSGQAWDGYTF
TRBD2	TRBV6-2/TRBV6-3	TRBJ2-5	NA	TGTGCCAGCACGGCTTTACCTCGGACTAGCGGTTTGGGTGAGACCCAGTACTTC	CASTALPRTSGLGETQYF
TRBD1	TRBV24-1	TRBJ2-7	NA	TGTGCCACCAGTGAAGAGAGACAGGGGAGGTCCGAGCAGTACTTC	CATSEERQGRSEQYF
NA	TRBV20-1	TRBJ2-5	many	TGCAGTGCTAATAAGGGGGGCGGTGAGACCCAGTACTTC	CSANKGGGETQYF
NA	TRBV6-2/TRBV6-3	TRBJ1-5	many	TGTGCCAGCAGTTACCCGCCCGGAGGTAGCAATCAGCCCCAGCATTTT	CASSYPPGGSNQPQHF
NA	TRBV6-2/TRBV6-3	TRBJ2-5	many	TGTGCCAGCAAAAAACTAGGCCAGACCCAGTACTTC	CASKKLGQTQYF
NA	TRBV28	TRBJ1-5	NA	TGTGCCAGCAGACCGCAGGGTGACAATCAGCCCCAGCATTTT	CASRPQGDNQPQHF
TRBD2	TRBV12-3/TRBV12-4	TRBJ2-7	NA	TGTGCCAGCAGTTTCGGGGGGGGAATCGACGAGCAGTACTTC	CASSFGGGIDEQYF
NA	TRBV27	TRBJ1-3	many	TGTGCCAGCAGTTTTTCCAGGTCCGGAAACACCATATATTTT	CASSFSRSGNTIYF
NA	TRBV27	TRBJ1-5	many	TGTGCCAGCAGTTTAACGATTTATAGCAATCAGCCCCAGCATTTT	CASSLTIYSNQPQHF
NA	TRBV27	TRBJ2-7	NA	TGTGTCAGCAGCTCCGGGACTGGCGCCTCCTACGAGCAGTACTTC	CVSSSGTGASYEQYF
TRBD1	TRBV20-1	TRBJ1-5	many	TGCAGTGCGGTCCTCCCTCGGACAGGGCGGCAGCCCCAGCATTTT	CSAVLPRTGRQPQHF
TRBD1	TRBV20-1	TRBJ1-2	many	TGCAGTGCCGTTGATCCGACAGGGAGCGGCTACACCTTC	CSAVDPTGSGYTF
NA	TRBV29-1	TRBJ2-7	many	TGCAGCGTCGAGGTGAGCGACGAGCAGTACTTC	CSVEVSDEQYF
NA	TRBV5-1	TRBJ1-1	many	TGCGCCAGCAGCTTGGAGAGGGAGGGCGACACTGAAGCTTTCTTT	CASSLEREGDTEAFF
TRBD2	TRBV28	TRBJ2-4	many	TGTGCCAGCAGTACTAGCGGGCTAGCCAAAAACATTCAGTACTTC	CASSTSGLAKNIQYF
NA	TRBV6-1	TRBJ2-2	many	TGTGCCAGCAGTCCGGGCTACCATAACACCGGGGAGCTGTTTTTT	CASSPGYHNTGELFF
NA	TRBV6-2/TRBV6-3	TRBJ1-1	many	TGTGCCAGCAGTTACGATCAGAACACTGAAGCTTTCTTT	CASSYDQNTEAFF
NA	TRBV11-2	TRBJ2-5	NA	TGTGCCAGCAGTTTACCCCCGGGCCCACCCCGAGAGACCCAGTACTTC	CASSLPPGPPRETQYF
TRBD1	TRBV7-8	TRBJ2-5	many	TGTGCCAGCAGTCTCTCGAGGAGGACAGGGTACCAAGAGACCCAGTACTTC	CASSLSRRTGYQETQYF
NA	TRBV11-2	TRBJ1-2	many	TGTGCCAGCAGCTTAGATGGGGGCTTCGGTTATGGCTACACCTTC	CASSLDGGFGYGYTF